A selection of T cell receptor beta chains follows, all from one sample in a study of beta chain features in type 1 diabetes. This table comes from immunoSEQ multiplex PCR, and its TCRdb copy is limited to in-frame clones, with some not included. Among a few hundred thousand clones, around 20% were seen once, and the ten largest hold 0.044%. The sequencing input was naive CD4+ T cells from blood. The receptor set was obtained from a woman aged 18-29 years in good health. CDR3s include the opening cysteine and the closing phenylalanine or tryptophan. A D gene is named only where the DNA matches it firmly. Clone size, where shown, is once, few, many, or a class for clones that have expanded.

clone_size,v_call,j_call,d_call,cdr3_nt,cdr3_aa
.,TRBV4-1,TRBJ2-1,.,TGCGCCAGCAGTTATCCGGCAGGGCGCAATGAGCAGTTCTTC,CASSYPAGRNEQFF
.,TRBV18,TRBJ1-2,.,TGTGCCAGCTCACCACCGTCGCAGTATGGCTACACCTTC,CASSPPSQYGYTF
.,TRBV30,TRBJ1-2,TRBD1,TGTGCCTGGAGTGTAGAATCAGGGGGCAATAACTATGGCTACACCTTC,CAWSVESGGNNYGYTF
few,TRBV30,TRBJ1-2,TRBD1,TGTGCCTACAGGGGTTTCGCTGGCTACACCTTC,CAYRGFAGYTF
.,TRBV4-1,TRBJ1-1,.,TGCGCCAGCAGCCCCTCCGGGGGGAGCGCGGACACTGAAGCTTTCTTT,CASSPSGGSADTEAFF
few,TRBV4-2,TRBJ2-7,TRBD1,TGTGCCAGCAGCCCGCAGGGACAGGGCTCCTACGAGCAGTACTTC,CASSPQGQGSYEQYF
.,TRBV6-6,TRBJ2-7,.,TGTGCCAGCAGTCCAACTGTAGAAACCTACGAGCAGTACTTC,CASSPTVETYEQYF
.,TRBV30,TRBJ2-5,TRBD2,TGTGCCTGGAGGACTGGACTAGCGCCAGAGACCCAGTACTTC,CAWRTGLAPETQYF
.,TRBV29-1,TRBJ1-1,TRBD1,TGCAGCGTTGGTGACAGGGGAGCTTTCTTT,CSVGDRGAFF
few,TRBV30,TRBJ1-2,.,TGTGCCTGGAGTACGAGGAGGGGCGGGAACTATGGCTACACCTTC,CAWSTRRGGNYGYTF
few,TRBV6-5,TRBJ1-1,TRBD1,TGTGCCACCAAGACAGGGGTATTGAACACTGAAGCTTTCTTT,CATKTGVLNTEAFF
.,TRBV7-2,TRBJ2-7,.,TGTGCCACCTGCCGGGAACCCACCTACGAGCAGTACTTC,CATCREPTYEQYF
.,TRBV7-2,TRBJ2-3,.,TGTGCCAGCAGCTTAAAGTCGGGTACGGATACGCAGTATTTT,CASSLKSGTDTQYF
few,TRBV4-3,TRBJ2-7,TRBD2,TGCGCCAGCAGCCGGCCAGTGATGACTAGCGGGGGGTTAGAGCAGTACTTC,CASSRPVMTSGGLEQYF
.,TRBV7-2,TRBJ1-4,TRBD1,TGTGCCAGCAGCCCTCGACAGGGGAATGAAAAACTGTTTTTT,CASSPRQGNEKLFF
.,TRBV11-2,TRBJ1-1,TRBD1,TGTGCCAGCAGCTTAGGATATTGGACAGGGGCTTTCACTGAAGCTTTCTTT,CASSLGYWTGAFTEAFF
once,TRBV30,TRBJ2-1,TRBD2,TGTGCCTGGAGTGTGGGACTAGCGGGAGGGCAGGAGCAGTTCTTC,CAWSVGLAGGQEQFF
.,TRBV30,TRBJ1-5,.,TGTGCCTGGAGTGTACAGACAAATCAGCCCCAGCATTTT,CAWSVQTNQPQHF
.,TRBV5-4,TRBJ1-2,.,TGTGCCAGCAGCTTGGAAAGCCGCGACTATGGCTACACCTTC,CASSLESRDYGYTF
few,TRBV29-1,TRBJ2-7,TRBD1,TGCAGCGTAGGGACAGACGCCTACGAGCAGTACTTC,CSVGTDAYEQYF
.,TRBV29-1,TRBJ2-6,TRBD1,TGCAGCGTTGGGAGGACAGGGCCCGGGGCCAACGTCCTGACTTTC,CSVGRTGPGANVLTF
.,TRBV19,TRBJ1-4,TRBD1,TGTGCCAGTAGTCATAATACAGGGGGTGGGGGGCTGTTTTTT,CASSHNTGGGGLFF
.,TRBV5-4,TRBJ2-3,TRBD2,TGTGCCAGCAGCTTGGAAGCGGGGGCGAGCACAGATACGCAGTATTTT,CASSLEAGASTDTQYF
.,TRBV5-6,TRBJ2-1,TRBD2,TGTGCCAGCAGCTCCGGGACTAGCGGAAACAATGAGCAGTTCTTC,CASSSGTSGNNEQFF